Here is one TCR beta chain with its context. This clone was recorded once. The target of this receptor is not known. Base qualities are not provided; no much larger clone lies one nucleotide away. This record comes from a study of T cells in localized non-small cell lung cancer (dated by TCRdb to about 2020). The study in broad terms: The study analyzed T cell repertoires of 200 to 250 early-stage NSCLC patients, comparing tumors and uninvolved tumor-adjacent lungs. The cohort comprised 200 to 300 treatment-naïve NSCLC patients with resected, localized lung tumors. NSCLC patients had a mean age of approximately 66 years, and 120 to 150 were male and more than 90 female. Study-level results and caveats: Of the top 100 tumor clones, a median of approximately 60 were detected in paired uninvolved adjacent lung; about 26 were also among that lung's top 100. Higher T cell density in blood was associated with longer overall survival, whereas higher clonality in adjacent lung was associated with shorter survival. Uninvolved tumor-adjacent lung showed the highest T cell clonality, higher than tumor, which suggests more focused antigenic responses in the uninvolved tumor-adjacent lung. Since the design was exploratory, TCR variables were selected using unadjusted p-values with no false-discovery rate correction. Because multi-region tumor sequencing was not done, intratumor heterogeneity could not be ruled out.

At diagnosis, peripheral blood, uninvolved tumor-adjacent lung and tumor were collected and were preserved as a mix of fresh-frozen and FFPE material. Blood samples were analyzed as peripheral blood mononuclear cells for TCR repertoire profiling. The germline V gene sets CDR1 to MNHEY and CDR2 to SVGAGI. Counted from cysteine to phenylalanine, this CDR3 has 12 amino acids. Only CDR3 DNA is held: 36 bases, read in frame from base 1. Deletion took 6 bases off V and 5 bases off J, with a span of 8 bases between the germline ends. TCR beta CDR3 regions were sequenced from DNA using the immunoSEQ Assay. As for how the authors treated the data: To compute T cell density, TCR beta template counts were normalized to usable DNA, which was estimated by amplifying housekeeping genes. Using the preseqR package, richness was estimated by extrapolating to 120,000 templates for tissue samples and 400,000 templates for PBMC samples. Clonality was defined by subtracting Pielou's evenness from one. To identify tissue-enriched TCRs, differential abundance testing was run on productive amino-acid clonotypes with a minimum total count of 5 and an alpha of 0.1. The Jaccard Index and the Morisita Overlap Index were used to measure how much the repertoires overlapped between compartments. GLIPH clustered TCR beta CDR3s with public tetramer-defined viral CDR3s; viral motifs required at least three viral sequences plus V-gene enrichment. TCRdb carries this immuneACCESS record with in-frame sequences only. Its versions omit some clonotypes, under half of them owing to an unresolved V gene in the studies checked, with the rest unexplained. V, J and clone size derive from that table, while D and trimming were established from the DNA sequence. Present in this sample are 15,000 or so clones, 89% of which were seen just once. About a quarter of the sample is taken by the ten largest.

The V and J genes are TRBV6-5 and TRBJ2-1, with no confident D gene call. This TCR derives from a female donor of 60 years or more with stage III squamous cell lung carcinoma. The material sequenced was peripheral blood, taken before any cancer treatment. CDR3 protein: CASSSPDNEQFF. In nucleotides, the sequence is TGTGCCAGCAGCAGTCCTGACAATGAGCAGTTCTTC.